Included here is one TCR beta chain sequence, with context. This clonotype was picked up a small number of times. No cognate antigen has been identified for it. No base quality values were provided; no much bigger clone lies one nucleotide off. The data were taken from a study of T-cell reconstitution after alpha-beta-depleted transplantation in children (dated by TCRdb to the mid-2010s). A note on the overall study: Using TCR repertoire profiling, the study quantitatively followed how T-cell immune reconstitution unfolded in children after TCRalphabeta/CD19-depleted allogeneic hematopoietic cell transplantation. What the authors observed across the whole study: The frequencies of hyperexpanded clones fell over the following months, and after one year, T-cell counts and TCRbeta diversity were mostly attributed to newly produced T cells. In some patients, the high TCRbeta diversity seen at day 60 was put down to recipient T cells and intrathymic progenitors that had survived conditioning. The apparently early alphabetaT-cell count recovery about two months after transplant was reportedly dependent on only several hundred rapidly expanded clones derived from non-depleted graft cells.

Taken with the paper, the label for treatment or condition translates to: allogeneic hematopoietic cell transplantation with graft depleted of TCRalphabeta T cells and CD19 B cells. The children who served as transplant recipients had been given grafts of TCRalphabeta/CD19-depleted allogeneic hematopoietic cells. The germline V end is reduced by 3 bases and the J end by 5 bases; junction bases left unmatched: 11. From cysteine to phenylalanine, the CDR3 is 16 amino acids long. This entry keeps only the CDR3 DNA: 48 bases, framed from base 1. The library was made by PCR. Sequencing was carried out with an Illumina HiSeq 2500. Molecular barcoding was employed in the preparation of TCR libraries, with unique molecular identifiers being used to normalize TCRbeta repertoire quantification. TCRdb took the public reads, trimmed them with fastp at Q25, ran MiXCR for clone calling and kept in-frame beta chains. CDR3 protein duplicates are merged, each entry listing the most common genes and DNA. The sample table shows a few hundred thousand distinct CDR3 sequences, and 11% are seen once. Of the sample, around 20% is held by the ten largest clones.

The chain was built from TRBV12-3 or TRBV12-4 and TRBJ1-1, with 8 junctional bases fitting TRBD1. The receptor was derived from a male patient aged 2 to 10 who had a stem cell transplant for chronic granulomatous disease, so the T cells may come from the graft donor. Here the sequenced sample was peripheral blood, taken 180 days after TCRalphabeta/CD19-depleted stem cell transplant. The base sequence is TGTGCCAGCAGTTTTATGATGACAGGGGAAGTAACTGAAGCTTTCTTT. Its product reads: CASSFMMTGEVTEAFF.